One and the same sample provided the 20 T cell receptor beta chains below, sequenced in a study of response to subunit inactivated influenza vaccine. TCRdb independently ran MiXCR on the RT-PCR reads; one entry per CDR3 protein. The sample lists 550,000 to 800,000 distinct CDR3 sequences, about 14% occurring once. Source: PBMCs from blood, taken 14 days before vaccination. The receptors stem from a man between 45 and 60 years old who received an inactivated influenza vaccine.

This clonotype has ten or more counts. The chain recombines TRBV12-3 or TRBV12-4 with TRBJ1-1; unclear D gene. The CDR3 is made up of 11 amino acids. The V end lost 5 bases, the J end lost 7 bases, and 8 bases lay between the germline ends. Written as DNA, the CDR3 is TGTGCCAGCAGTCGAGGGAGTGAAGCTTTCTTT. Translating it yields CASSRGSEAFF.

In its sample, this clonotype was seen a few times. The genes are TRBV6-2 or TRBV6-3 and TRBJ1-5; D is unresolved. V was clipped by 8 bases and J by 0 bases, with 17 bases between them. The germline gives CDR1 MNHEY, CDR2 SVGEGT. The CDR3 length is 16 residues. CDR3 nucleotide sequence: TGTGCCAGCGGGCAGGCTCTACTTTATAGCAATCAGCCCCAGCATTTT. Translated: CASGQALLYSNQPQHF.

The rearrangement joins TRBV20-1 to TRBJ2-3; the D gene could be TRBD1 or TRBD2 (5 bases each). This CDR3 has 18 residues. CDR1 and CDR2 from the germline V gene are DFQATT and SNEGSKA (reference sequence). V was clipped by 1 base and J by 2 bases, with 22 bases between them. The CDR3 bases are TGCAGTGCTAGAGGTTATACGGACACGGGGCGATACACAGATACGCAGTATTTT. Encoded protein: CSARGYTDTGRYTDTQYF.

This clonotype was detected ten times or more. CDR3 DNA sequence: TGTGCCAGCAGTTTATCTACAGGGTACAATCAGCCCCAGCATTTT. Its protein product is CASSLSTGYNQPQHF. This rearrangement joins TRBV27 to TRBJ1-5; a weak D match, TRBD1 (6 bases). V was shortened by 0 bases and J by 3 bases, with 9 bases between the two germline ends. CDR3 length: 15 residues. Per germline, CDR1 MNHEY and CDR2 SMNVEV (reference sequence).

J is TRBJ2-1 and V is TRBV1; TRBD1 is the table's D call and was not checked against the DNA. TRBV1 is reported as a pseudogene. This CDR3 comprises 14 residues. CDR3 bases: TGCACCAGCAGCCAGTCGGGACACCACAATGAGCAGTTCTTC. Its translation: CTSSQSGHHNEQFF.

There are a few counts of this clonotype. This chain links TRBV30 with TRBJ2-3; 9 bases align to TRBD2. There are 16 residues in the CDR3. CDR1 GTSNPN and CDR2 SVGIG come from the germline V gene (reference sequence). V lost 0 bases, J lost 4 bases, and 8 bases stayed unmatched. CDR3 protein: CAWSVHGGGVADTQYF. The CDR3, as DNA: TGTGCCTGGAGTGTACACGGCGGGGGGGTTGCAGATACGCAGTATTTT.

The chain has TRBV18 and TRBJ2-5, with D maybe TRBD2 (5 bases). Looked up from germline, CDR1 is KGHSH and CDR2 is LQKENI. The CDR3 covers 15 residues. V lost 0 bases and J lost 5, with 13 bases in between. The CDR3 DNA reads as TGTGCCAGCTCACCACCGACGGCGGGTAGGGAGACCCAGTACTTC. It encodes CASSPPTAGRETQYF.

The V gene is TRBV5-6, the J gene TRBJ2-3, with TRBD2 matching 10 bases. The CDR3 has 15 residues. Trimming took 0 bases from V and 11 from J; bases not matched to a gene: 9. Germline lookup yields CDR1 SGHDT and CDR2 YYEEEE. The CDR3 loop is CASSLVSGRTMGQYF. The CDR3 DNA is TGTGCCAGCAGCTTGGTTAGCGGGAGGACGATGGGGCAGTATTTT.

The rearrangement uses TRBV20-1 and TRBJ2-2; 9 positions match TRBD1. Trimming took 3 bases from V and 1 from J; bases not matched to a gene: 12. CDR1 is DFQATT and CDR2 is SNEGSKA in the germline V gene (reference sequence). CDR3 length equals 18 residues. CDR3 coding DNA: TGCAGTGCTAGCTCTTCTACAGGGGGCATTGGGAACACCGGGGAGCTGTTTTTT. It is translated as CSASSSTGGIGNTGELFF.

This clonotype was found a few times. The gene calls are TRBV7-7 and TRBJ2-7; no clear D gene. Germline CDR1 is SSHAT and CDR2 is FNYEAQ (reference sequence). V dropped 11 bases and J dropped 1 base, with 18 bases sitting between them. The CDR3 loop spans 14 amino acids. In DNA, the CDR3 is TGTGCCGTTGGGCGCGGTATTCATTCCTACGAGCAGTACTTC. It translates to CAVGRGIHSYEQYF.

This clonotype has a handful of counts. This chain joins TRBV2 and TRBJ2-7; 8 nucleotides line up with TRBD1. The CDR3 covers 15 residues. Germline V CDR1 and CDR2: SNHLY, FYNNEI. The V segment lost 3 bases and the J segment 2 bases; nucleotides outside the gene matches: 6. As DNA, the CDR3 is TGTGCCAGCAGTGATTGGGACAGGATGACCTACGAGCAGTACTTC. It yields the protein CASSDWDRMTYEQYF.

This clonotype has at least ten counts. The chain recombines TRBV20-1 with TRBJ1-5; 7 bases are a match to TRBD1. The germline gives CDR1 DFQATT, CDR2 SNEGSKA (reference sequence). The J segment lost 6 bases and the V segment lost 4 bases, leaving 15 bases of the junction unmatched. The CDR3 is made up of 16 amino acids. The DNA for the CDR3 is TGCAGTGCTATAGAGGCAGGGGACAGTATTTCTCAGCCCCAGCATTTT. Translating it yields CSAIEAGDSISQPQHF.

This clonotype was picked up many times. V usage is TRBV5-1 and J usage is TRBJ1-1; 7 positions match TRBD1. The ends lost 4 bases at V and 0 bases at J; junction bases unmatched: 3. The CDR3 runs to 14 residues. In germline, CDR1 is SGHRS, CDR2 YFSETQ. The CDR3 DNA reads TGCGCCAGCAGCCGGACAGGTATGAACACTGAAGCTTTCTTT. Its translation is CASSRTGMNTEAFF.

This clonotype was picked up a small number of times. V gene TRBV15 combines with J gene TRBJ1-4; 9 nucleotides align to TRBD1. V was clipped by 9 bases and J by 2 bases; unmatched bases: 7. CDR1 and CDR2 from the germline V gene are LNHNV and YYDKDF (reference sequence). The CDR3 length is 15 residues. The CDR3 nucleotides are TGTGCCACAAGAAGGGACAGGGCCACTAATGAAAAACTGTTTTTT. It specifies CATRRDRATNEKLFF.

This clonotype has a handful of counts. This CDR3 reads CAWSGRVGNPSGANVLTF. In nucleotides, the CDR3 is TGTGCCTGGAGTGGGCGGGTCGGGAATCCCTCTGGGGCCAACGTCCTGACTTTC. The chain joins TRBV30 to TRBJ2-6; TRBD2 is a possible D gene (5 bases). V lost 1 base, J lost 0 bases, and 16 bases lay in between. This CDR3 comprises 18 residues. The germline V gene encodes CDR1 GTSNPN and CDR2 SVGIG (reference sequence).

This clonotype was recorded at least ten times. The rearrangement joins TRBV5-5 to TRBJ2-5; D is perhaps TRBD1 or TRBD2 (6 bases each). The germline V gene has CDR1 SGHKS and CDR2 YYEKEE (reference sequence). The V gene lost 1 base and the J gene lost 2 bases, with 9 bases spanning the gap. CDR3 size: 14 residues. The CDR3 DNA sequence: TGTGCCAGCAGCTTGATAGGGGGGCAAGAGACCCAGTACTTC. It encodes CASSLIGGQETQYF.

This clonotype showed up just a few times. The chain recombines TRBV7-9 with TRBJ1-1; the D is unclear. V was pared by 1 base and J by 5 bases, with 5 bases between. Germline CDR1 and CDR2: SEHNR and FQNEAQ (reference sequence). There are 12 residues in the CDR3. The CDR3 loop reads CASSLEVTEAFF. The CDR3 DNA follows: TGTGCCAGCAGCTTAGAGGTAACTGAAGCTTTCTTT.

This clonotype was detected only a few times. J is TRBJ1-4 and V is TRBV18, with D perhaps matching TRBD1 (6 bases). The CDR3 extends over 15 amino acids. Germline lookup yields CDR1 KGHSH and CDR2 LQKENI. The ends were cut back, 3 bases at V and 3 bases at J, with 11 bases in the middle. CDR3: CASSPTDRPNEKLFF. Written as DNA, the CDR3 is TGTGCCAGCTCACCGACGGACAGACCTAATGAAAAACTGTTTTTT.

The chain joins TRBV6-2 or TRBV6-3 to TRBJ2-7, with D tentatively TRBD1 or TRBD2 (5 bases each). Looked up from germline, CDR1 is MNHEY and CDR2 is SVGEGT. The CDR3 is made up of 13 amino acids. V lost 6 bases and J lost 7, with 16 bases in between. CDR3 DNA: TGTGCCAGCAGCCCATTCGACGGGGCAGAGCAGTACTTC. Translation: CASSPFDGAEQYF.

Many counts were recorded for this clonotype. The chain couples TRBV29-1 to TRBJ2-7; D may be TRBD2 (7 bases). From germline, CDR1 is SQVTM and CDR2 ANQGSEA. This CDR3 has 13 residues. V lost 2 bases to trimming and J lost 6 bases, with 14 bases between them. The CDR3 protein is CSVEFVGGGEQYF. The CDR3 DNA reads TGCAGCGTTGAATTCGTAGGGGGGGGCGAGCAGTACTTC.